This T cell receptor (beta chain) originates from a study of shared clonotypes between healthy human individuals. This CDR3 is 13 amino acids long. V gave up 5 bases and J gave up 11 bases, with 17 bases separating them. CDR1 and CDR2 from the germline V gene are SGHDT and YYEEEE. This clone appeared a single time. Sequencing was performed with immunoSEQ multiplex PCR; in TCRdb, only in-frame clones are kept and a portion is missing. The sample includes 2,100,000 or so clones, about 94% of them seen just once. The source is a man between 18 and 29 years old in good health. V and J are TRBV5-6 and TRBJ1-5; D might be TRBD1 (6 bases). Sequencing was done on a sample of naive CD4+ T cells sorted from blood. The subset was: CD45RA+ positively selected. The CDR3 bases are TGTGCCAGCAGTGAACAGGGCACCTTGGCCCAGCATTTT. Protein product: CASSEQGTLAQHF.